The entry that follows covers one TCR beta chain sequence. The record originates from a study of response to subunit inactivated influenza vaccine. There are 15 residues in the CDR3. Trimming took off 4 bases at V and 2 bases at J, with 14 bases between the two ends. CDR1 and CDR2 from the germline V gene are SGHRS and YFSETQ. TCRdb processed the RT-PCR reads anew with MiXCR; each CDR3 protein has one entry. The sample contains some 550,000 distinct CDR3 sequences, approximately 24% of which appear only once. The same sample was also studied in work on T cells expressing NK-cell markers. This second study says: It was by 5'RACE template switching with UMIs that TCR beta cDNA was made. The authors derived TCR beta repertoires from sorted CD3+CD56+NKG2C+, CD3+CD56+NKG2C- and CD3+CD56-NKG2C+ T cells. The authors sequenced eight donors, of whom seven were HCMV-seropositive and one was seronegative. Among the experiments, several used an anti-gamma-delta TCR antibody to restrict sorting to alpha-beta TCR T cells. Researchers report these clonotypes also headed the CD3+CD56-NKG2C+ fraction in a handful of donors.

The specimen was CD4+ T cells sorted from PBMCs, collected 11 to 12 days after vaccination. This chain connects TRBV5-1 to TRBJ2-3; D may be TRBD2 (6 bases). The sequence was collected from a man aged 50-59 years who received an inactivated influenza vaccine. This CDR3 is CASSPGLEDTDTQYF. In DNA, the CDR3 is TGCGCCAGCAGCCCGGGACTGGAAGACACAGATACGCAGTATTTT.